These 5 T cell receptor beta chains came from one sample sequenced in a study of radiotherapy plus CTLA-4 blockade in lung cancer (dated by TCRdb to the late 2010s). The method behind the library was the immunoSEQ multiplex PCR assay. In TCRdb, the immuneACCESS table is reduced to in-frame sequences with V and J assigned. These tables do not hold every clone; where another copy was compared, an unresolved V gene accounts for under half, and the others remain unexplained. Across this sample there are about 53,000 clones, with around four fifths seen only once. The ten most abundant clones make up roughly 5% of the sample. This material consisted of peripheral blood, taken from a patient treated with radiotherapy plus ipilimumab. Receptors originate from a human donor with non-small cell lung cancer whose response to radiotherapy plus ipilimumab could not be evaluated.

The CDR3 region is CASSSTGTGRTGELFF. DNA for the CDR3: TGCGCCAGCAGCTCCACCGGGACAGGGAGGACCGGGGAGCTGTTTTTT. The chain employs TRBV5-1 and TRBJ2-2; 9 bases line up with TRBD1. Germline lookup yields CDR1 SGHRS and CDR2 YFSETQ. The V and J ends lost 3 bases and 5 bases, in that order; junction bases with no gene match: 8. The CDR3 is made up of 16 amino acids.

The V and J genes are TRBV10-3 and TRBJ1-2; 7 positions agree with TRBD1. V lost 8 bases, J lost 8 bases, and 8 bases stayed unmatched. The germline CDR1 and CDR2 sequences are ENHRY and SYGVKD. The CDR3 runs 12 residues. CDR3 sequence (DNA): TGTGCCATCTCGAAGGGGGCGGAGGGCTACACCTTC. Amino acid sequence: CAISKGAEGYTF.

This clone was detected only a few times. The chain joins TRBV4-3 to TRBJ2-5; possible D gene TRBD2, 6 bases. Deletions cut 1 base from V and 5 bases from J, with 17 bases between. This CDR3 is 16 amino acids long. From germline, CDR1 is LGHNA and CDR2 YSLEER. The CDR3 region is CASSQAASGRGETQYF. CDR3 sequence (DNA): TGCGCCAGCAGCCAAGCAGCCTCGGGACGGGGGGAGACCCAGTACTTC.

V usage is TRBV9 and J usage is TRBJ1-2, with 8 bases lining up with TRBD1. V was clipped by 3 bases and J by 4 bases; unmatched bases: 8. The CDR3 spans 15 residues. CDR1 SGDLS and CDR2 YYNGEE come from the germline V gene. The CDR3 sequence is CASSARQGMGYGYTF. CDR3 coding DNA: TGTGCCAGCAGCGCGCGACAGGGGATGGGCTATGGCTACACCTTC.

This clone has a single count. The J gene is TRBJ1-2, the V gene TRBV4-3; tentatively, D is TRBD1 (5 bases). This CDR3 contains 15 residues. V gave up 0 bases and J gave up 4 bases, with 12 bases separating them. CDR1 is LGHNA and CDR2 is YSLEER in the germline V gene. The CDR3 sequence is CASSQDEGLTYGYTF. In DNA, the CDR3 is TGCGCCAGCAGCCAAGATGAGGGACTCACCTATGGCTACACCTTC.